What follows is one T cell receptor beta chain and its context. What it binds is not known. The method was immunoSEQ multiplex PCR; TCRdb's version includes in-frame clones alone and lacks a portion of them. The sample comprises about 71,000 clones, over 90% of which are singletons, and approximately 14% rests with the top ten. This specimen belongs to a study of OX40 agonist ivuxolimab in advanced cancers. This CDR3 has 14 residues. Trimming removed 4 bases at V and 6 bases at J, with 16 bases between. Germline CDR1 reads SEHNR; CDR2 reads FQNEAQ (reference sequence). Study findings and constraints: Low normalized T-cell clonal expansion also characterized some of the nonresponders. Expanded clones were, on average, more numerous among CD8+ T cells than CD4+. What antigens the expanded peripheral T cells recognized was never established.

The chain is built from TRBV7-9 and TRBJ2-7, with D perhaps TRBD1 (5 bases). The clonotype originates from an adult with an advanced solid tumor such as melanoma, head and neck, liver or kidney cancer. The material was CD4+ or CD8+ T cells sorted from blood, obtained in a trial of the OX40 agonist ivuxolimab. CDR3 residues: CASSSLTVTGEQYF. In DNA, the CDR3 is TGTGCCAGCAGCTCATTGACAGTGACGGGCGAGCAGTACTTC.